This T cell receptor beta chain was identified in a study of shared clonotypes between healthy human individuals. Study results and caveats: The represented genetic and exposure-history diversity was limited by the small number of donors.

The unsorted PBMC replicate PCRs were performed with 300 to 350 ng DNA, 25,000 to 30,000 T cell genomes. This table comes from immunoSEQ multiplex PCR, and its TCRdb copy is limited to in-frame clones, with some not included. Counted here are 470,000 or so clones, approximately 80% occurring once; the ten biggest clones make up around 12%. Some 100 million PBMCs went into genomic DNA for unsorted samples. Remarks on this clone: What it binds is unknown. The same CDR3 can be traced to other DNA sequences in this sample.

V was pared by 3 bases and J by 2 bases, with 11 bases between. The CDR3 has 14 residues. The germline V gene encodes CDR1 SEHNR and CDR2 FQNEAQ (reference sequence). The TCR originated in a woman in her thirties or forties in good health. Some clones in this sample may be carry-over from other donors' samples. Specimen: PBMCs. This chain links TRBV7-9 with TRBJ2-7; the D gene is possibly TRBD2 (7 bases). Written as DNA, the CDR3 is TGTGCCAGCAGCTTGGGGGGGCCTACCTACGAGCAGTACTTC. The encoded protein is CASSLGGPTYEQYF.